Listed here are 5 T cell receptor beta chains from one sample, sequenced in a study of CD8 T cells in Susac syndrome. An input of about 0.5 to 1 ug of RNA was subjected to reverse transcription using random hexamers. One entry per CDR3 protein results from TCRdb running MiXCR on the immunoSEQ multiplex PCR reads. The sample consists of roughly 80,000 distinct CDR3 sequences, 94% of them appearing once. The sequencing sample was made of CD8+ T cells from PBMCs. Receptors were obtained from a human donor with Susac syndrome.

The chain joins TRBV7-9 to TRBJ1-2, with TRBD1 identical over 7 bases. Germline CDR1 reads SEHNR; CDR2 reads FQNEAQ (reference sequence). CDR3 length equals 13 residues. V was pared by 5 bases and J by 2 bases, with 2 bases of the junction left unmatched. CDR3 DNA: TGTGCCAGCAGCCAGGGACAGAACTATGGCTACACCTTC. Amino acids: CASSQGQNYGYTF.

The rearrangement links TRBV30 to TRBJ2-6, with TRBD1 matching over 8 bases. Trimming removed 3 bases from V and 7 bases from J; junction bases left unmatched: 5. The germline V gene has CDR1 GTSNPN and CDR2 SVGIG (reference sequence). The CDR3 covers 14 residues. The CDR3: CAWSRGPSANVLTF. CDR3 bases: TGTGCCTGGAGCAGGGGGCCCAGTGCCAACGTCCTGACTTTC.

CDR3 DNA: TGTGCCAGCGGGGTTTCGAACACCGGGGAGCTGTTTTTT. Protein sequence: CASGVSNTGELFF. The chain couples TRBV2 to TRBJ2-2; D call uncertain. The CDR3 sequence is 13 residues long. Germline V lookup: CDR1 SNHLY, CDR2 FYNNEI. Trimming left V 8 bases short and J 0 bases short, with 7 bases between.

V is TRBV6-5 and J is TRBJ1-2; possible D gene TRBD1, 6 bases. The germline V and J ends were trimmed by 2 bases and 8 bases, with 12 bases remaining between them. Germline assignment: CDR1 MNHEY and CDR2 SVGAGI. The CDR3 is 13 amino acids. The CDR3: CASSYRTDRGYTF. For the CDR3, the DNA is TGTGCCAGCAGTTACCGGACAGATCGAGGCTACACCTTC.

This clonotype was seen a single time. CDR3 amino acids: CASRRDTQYF. DNA for the CDR3: TGTGCCAGCAGAAGAGATACGCAGTATTTT. This chain connects TRBV25-1 to TRBJ2-3; the D is unclear. This CDR3 has 10 residues. The ends were cut back, 6 bases at V and 5 bases at J, with 3 bases in the middle. Looked up from germline, CDR1 is MGHDK and CDR2 is SYGVNS.